This entry describes one T cell receptor beta chain. The antigen remains undetermined. This entry belongs to a study of OX40 agonist ivuxolimab in advanced cancers. Study results and caveats: Compared with CD4+, CD8+ T cells on average had more expanded clones.

V lost 5 bases to trimming and J lost 5 bases; unmatched junction nucleotides: 5. Germline values: CDR1 MRHNA, CDR2 SNTAGT. The CDR3 totals 15 residues. Here immunoSEQ multiplex PCR was the method, and the copy in TCRdb shows in-frame clones only, minus some. The table includes tens of thousands of clones, around 90% detected once. This rearrangement joins TRBV6-4 to TRBJ2-5; 13 bases align to TRBD2. This receptor was obtained from an adult with an advanced solid tumor such as melanoma, head and neck, liver or kidney cancer. Sequencing used CD4+ or CD8+ T cells sorted from blood, obtained in a trial of the OX40 agonist ivuxolimab. The DNA of the CDR3 is TGTGCCAGCAGTCGACTAGCGGGAGGACAGGAGACCCAGTACTTC. Amino acids: CASSRLAGGQETQYF.